The sequence of this T cell receptor (beta chain) was determined in a study of T-cell reconstitution after alpha-beta-depleted transplantation in children. Unique molecular identifiers were incorporated during preparation of the TCRbeta library. In TCRdb, the PCR reads were re-called with MiXCR into one record per CDR3 protein. The sample consists of some 500,000 distinct CDR3 sequences, 32% of them appearing once. The CDR3 has 16 residues. Germline lookup yields CDR1 SGHVS and CDR2 FNYEAQ. V was trimmed by 5 bases and J by 8 bases, leaving 22 bases between them. This material consisted of PBMCs from the stem cell graft donor, taken from the stem cell graft. The source is a human donor who donated a stem cell graft to a child with aplastic anemia. V and J are TRBV7-6 and TRBJ1-3, with D possibly matching TRBD1 (5 bases). CDR3: CASSPARDSGPDTIYF. The CDR3 DNA follows: TGTGCCAGCAGCCCCGCCCGGGACTCCGGACCGGACACCATATATTTT.